Shown below are 2 T cell receptor beta chains from a single sample sequenced in a study of human T cells and chemical hapten exposure. Using its own MiXCR run on the RACE reads, TCRdb lists one record per CDR3 protein. The table lists roughly 180,000 distinct CDR3 sequences, approximately 20% of them singletons. Time point here: patch test 1, 2 weeks after DPC sensitization. Treatment denoted: therapeutic diphenylcyclopropenone sensitization with weekly scalp DPC. The sample in question was whole blood, obtained in connection with sensitization to the hapten diphenylcyclopropenone (DPC). These receptors all come from a woman aged 50 to 60 with alopecia areata. Some clones in this sample may be carry-over from other donors' samples.

J is TRBJ1-2 and V is TRBV11-2; a possible D gene is TRBD1 (5 bases). CDR3 length: 14 residues. Germline V gives CDR1 SGHAT, CDR2 FQNNGV. Trimming pared 4 bases from V and 5 bases from J, leaving 14 bases between. The DNA of the CDR3 is TGTGCCAGCAGCTCCCAAAGGGGCTCGTATGGCTACACCTTC. This encodes CASSSQRGSYGYTF.

This clonotype has just a few counts. Written as DNA, the CDR3 is TGTGCCAGCAGTTCCGCCCCCGACTGGTTGAAAAACATTCAGTACTTC. It encodes CASSSAPDWLKNIQYF. This chain connects TRBV28 to TRBJ2-4; D is ambiguous. The V end was cut by 4 bases, the J end by 4 bases, with 17 bases between. CDR3 size: 16 residues. Germline loops: CDR1 MDHEN, CDR2 SYDVKM.